This T cell receptor (beta chain) was documented in a study of OX40 agonist ivuxolimab in advanced cancers. Study observations and caveats: More expanded clones were seen, on average, in CD8+ T cells than in CD4+. Among expanded peripheral T cells, antigen specificity went undetermined.

Here immunoSEQ multiplex PCR was the method, and the copy in TCRdb shows in-frame clones only, minus some. The sample holds 55,000 to 65,000 clones, approximately 90% seen once. Remarks on this clone: What it binds is unknown.

Germline V CDR1 and CDR2: SGHKS, YYEKEE (reference sequence). There are 15 residues in the CDR3. V gave up 4 bases and J gave up 5 bases; unmatched junction bases: 11. The sequence was collected from an adult with an advanced solid tumor such as melanoma, head and neck, liver or kidney cancer. V gene TRBV5-5 combines with J gene TRBJ2-7, with TRBD1 identical over 8 bases. This specimen consisted of CD4+ or CD8+ T cells sorted from blood, obtained in a trial of the OX40 agonist ivuxolimab. CDR3 sequence: CASSIPGTGSHEQYF. In DNA, the CDR3 is TGTGCCAGCAGCATACCCGGGACAGGATCCCACGAGCAGTACTTC.